What follows are 25 T cell receptor beta chains derived from one specimen sequenced in a study of cytomegalovirus exposure and HLA in healthy donors. This PCR relied on a set of 60 Vbeta primers and 13 Jbeta primers. The protocol was immunoSEQ multiplex PCR, while the TCRdb copy is restricted to in-frame clones and leaves out a portion. The profile shows approximately 160,000 clones, 70% to 80% of them singletons. The sample comprised PBMCs. These receptors originate from a man between 18 and 35 years old in good health and CMV-seropositive.

The chain has TRBV5-4 and TRBJ1-1; 9 positions agree with TRBD1. This CDR3 region has 18 residues. The germline gives CDR1 SGHNT, CDR2 YYREEE (reference sequence). The trim removed 8 bases at V and 3 bases at J, leaving 20 bases unmatched. Written as DNA, the CDR3 is TGTGCCAGACTTAGAGACCCGGGACAGGGTGTCGAGGACACTGAAGCTTTCTTT. As protein: CARLRDPGQGVEDTEAFF.

This clone came up a few times. This rearrangement joins TRBV4-1 to TRBJ1-2; no reliable D call. CDR3 length: 14 residues. The germline V gene has CDR1 MGHRA and CDR2 YSYEKL. Trimming removed 0 bases at V and 4 bases at J, with 9 bases between. CDR3 nucleotides: TGCGCCAGCAGCCAAGAGAGTCCCCCCTATGGCTACACCTTC. It translates to CASSQESPPYGYTF.

The chain has TRBV27 and TRBJ1-4, with 9 positions matching TRBD1. V was clipped by 0 bases and J by 7 bases; unmatched bases: 6. Germline CDR1 reads MNHEY; CDR2 reads SMNVEV (reference sequence). The CDR3 sequence is 16 residues long. CDR3 amino acids: CASSLSSDRGPEKLFF. The CDR3 DNA reads TGTGCCAGCAGTTTATCCTCGGACAGGGGTCCTGAAAAACTGTTTTTT.

CDR3 amino acids: CASSRGFYEQYF. DNA of the CDR3: TGTGCCAGCAGTCGGGGGTTCTACGAGCAGTACTTC. This chain links TRBV2 with TRBJ2-7, with D possibly being TRBD2 (6 bases). Germline V gene lookup returns CDR1 SNHLY and CDR2 FYNNEI. CDR3 length equals 12 residues. V was cut by 5 bases and J by 3 bases, with 8 bases left in between.

The chain joins TRBV27 to TRBJ2-5, with D unclear. Germline V lookup: CDR1 MNHEY, CDR2 SMNVEV (reference sequence). The CDR3 has 11 amino acids. The ends were cut back, 7 bases at V and 3 bases at J, with 6 bases in the middle. DNA of the CDR3: TGTGCCAGCATACAAAAAGAGACCCAGTACTTC. Encoded protein: CASIQKETQYF.

This clone has just a few counts. The gene calls are TRBV27 and TRBJ2-1, with TRBD2 matching 10 bases. The CDR3 is 17 amino acids. CDR1 is MNHEY and CDR2 is SMNVEV in the germline V gene (reference sequence). Unmatched junction bases numbered 9, after V lost 7 bases and J lost 0 bases. The CDR3 DNA follows: TGTGCCAGCACCCCCCTAGCGGGAGAGATCTCCTACAATGAGCAGTTCTTC. Its translation: CASTPLAGEISYNEQFF.

The chain is built from TRBV4-1 and TRBJ1-1; D uncertain. V lost 0 bases and J 1 base, leaving 12 bases between the germline ends. CDR3 length: 16 residues. The germline CDR1 and CDR2 sequences are MGHRA and YSYEKL. The CDR3 coding sequence is TGCGCCAGCAGCCAAGATCCGGCGGGTCAGAACACTGAAGCTTTCTTT. It translates to CASSQDPAGQNTEAFF.

The genes are TRBV27 and TRBJ1-1, with D maybe TRBD1 (5 bases). There are 14 residues in the CDR3. V shed 6 bases and J shed 2 bases, with 13 bases lying between them. Germline assignment: CDR1 MNHEY and CDR2 SMNVEV (reference sequence). Here the CDR3 DNA reads TGTGCCAGCAGCCATGACAGTTTAAACACTGAAGCTTTCTTT. It encodes CASSHDSLNTEAFF.

The chain carries TRBV19 and TRBJ1-2; 11 bases are a match to TRBD1. V dropped 3 bases and J dropped 5; count of bases not matched to a gene: 8. Germline CDR1 LNHDA, CDR2 SQIVND (reference sequence). This CDR3 region has 16 residues. The CDR3 coding sequence is TGTGCCAGTAGTATCGTCGGACAGGGGGCTTCGTATGGCTACACCTTC. Translation: CASSIVGQGASYGYTF.

The rearrangement links TRBV9 to TRBJ2-1; the D gene is possibly TRBD2 (5 bases). The V and J ends lost 1 base and 0 bases respectively, with 8 bases between them. Germline assignment: CDR1 SGDLS and CDR2 YYNGEE. There are 15 residues in the CDR3. This CDR3 reads CASSVWGDSYNEQFF. The DNA for the CDR3 is TGTGCCAGCAGCGTATGGGGAGACTCCTACAATGAGCAGTTCTTC.

The V gene is TRBV10-1, the J gene TRBJ2-7, with 8 bases identical to TRBD1. The junction had 6 bases not matched to a gene; V was cut back by 6 bases and J by 2 bases. CDR1 WNHNN and CDR2 SYGVQD come from the germline V gene (reference sequence). This CDR3 comprises 14 residues. The CDR3 DNA follows: TGCGCCAGCAGATCGGACAGGGCCCCCTACGAGCAGTACTTC. Amino acid sequence: CASRSDRAPYEQYF.

This clone was recorded a few times. V gene TRBV2 combines with J gene TRBJ2-3, with 8 bases matching TRBD1. Germline V gives CDR1 SNHLY, CDR2 FYNNEI. V dropped 6 bases and J dropped 2; count of bases not matched to a gene: 7. The CDR3 is 15 residues long. The CDR3 is CASSPGQGHTDTQYF. The CDR3, as DNA: TGTGCCAGCAGCCCTGGACAGGGACACACAGATACGCAGTATTTT.

A few counts support this clone. The chain joins TRBV12-5 to TRBJ1-2; D not resolved. The CDR3 consists of 13 residues. CDR1 is LGHNT, CDR2 FRNRAP, per germline. V was cut by 7 bases and J by 8 bases, with 17 bases left in between. In DNA form, the CDR3 reads TGTGCTAGTGCCCTCGCCTTTCTGGGCGGCTACACCTTC. It encodes CASALAFLGGYTF. The full variable domain, its missing parts supplied by reference TRBV12-5 and TRBJ1-2, is DARVTQTPRHKVTEMGQEVTMRCQPILGHNTVFWYRQTMMQGLELLAYFRNRAPLDDSGMPKDRFSAEMPDATLATLKIQPSEPRDSAVYFCASALAFLGGYTFGSGTRLTVV.

A few counts support this clone. The J gene is TRBJ2-7, the V gene TRBV7-2; D unclear. The CDR3 is made up of 12 amino acids. Germline V gene lookup returns CDR1 SGHTA and CDR2 FQGNSA. The V and J ends lost 3 bases and 2 bases respectively, with 5 bases between them. CDR3 sequence reads: CASSLRTYEQYF. CDR3 coding DNA: TGTGCCAGCAGCTTGAGAACCTACGAGCAGTACTTC.

The chain is built from TRBV7-9 and TRBJ2-7, with a tentative D call TRBD2 (7 bases). Germline CDR1 and CDR2: SEHNR and FQNEAQ (reference sequence). The CDR3 extends over 17 amino acids. V lost 5 bases to trimming and J lost 3 bases, with 23 bases between them. CDR3 region: CASSTGWSGGARYEQYF. The CDR3 nucleotides read TGTGCCAGCAGCACGGGTTGGAGTGGGGGGGCTCGCTACGAGCAGTACTTC.

Points on this clone: A junction end diverges from the germline sequence, so it may reflect a read error. CDR3 coding DNA: TGTGCCAGCAGCCAAGGGGACAGGCGACCAAATGGGCAGTTCTTC. As protein: CASSQGDRRPNGQFF. The V call is TRBV28, the J call TRBJ2-1, with 8 positions matching TRBD1. From germline, CDR1 is MDHEN and CDR2 SYDVKM. CDR3 length equals 15 residues.

This clone was picked up one time. The junction and the germline gene differ at one end; a read error may be behind it. The chain carries TRBV7-7 and TRBJ2-5; 7 bases align to TRBD1. Germline V gene lookup returns CDR1 SSHAT and CDR2 FNYEAQ (reference sequence). This CDR3 spans 13 amino acids. The CDR3: CASSSTGRETQYF. CDR3 DNA sequence: TGTGCTAGCAGCTCGACAGGGAGAGAGACCCAGTACTTC. The complete variable domain, with remaining parts taken from reference TRBV7-7 and TRBJ2-5, reads GAGVSQSPRYKVTKRGQDVTLRCDPISSHATLYWYQQALGQGPEFLTYFNYEAQPDKSGLPSDRFSAERPEGSISTLTIQRTEQRDSAMYRCASSSTGRETQYFGPGTRLLVL.

The chain links TRBV29-1 to TRBJ1-5, with 9 bases fitting TRBD1. This CDR3 has 14 amino acids. Germline lookup yields CDR1 SQVTM and CDR2 ANQGSEA. The trim removed 5 bases at V and 6 bases at J, leaving 8 bases unmatched. The CDR3 here is CSVSRTGDGQPQHF. CDR3 sequence (DNA): TGCAGCGTTTCTAGGACAGGGGACGGTCAGCCCCAGCATTTT.

V is TRBV27 and J is TRBJ2-1, with a tentative D call TRBD1 (6 bases). Trimming left V 3 bases short and J 7 bases short, with 10 bases between. The CDR3 contains 13 residues. Germline V gene sequence: CDR1 MNHEY, CDR2 SMNVEV (reference sequence). CDR3 protein: CASSFTGTNEQFF. CDR3 nucleotides: TGTGCCAGCAGTTTCACTGGGACAAATGAGCAGTTCTTC.

This clone occurred a few times. The chain has TRBV19 and TRBJ1-1; tentative D call: TRBD1 (6 bases). Per the germline V gene, CDR1 is LNHDA and CDR2 is SQIVND (reference sequence). The CDR3 runs to 14 residues. Trimming cost V 4 bases and J 3 bases, with 12 bases left between them. CDR3 residues: CASSRQVADTEAFF. CDR3 in DNA: TGTGCCAGTAGTAGACAGGTCGCGGACACTGAAGCTTTCTTT.

V usage is TRBV11-1 and J usage is TRBJ2-5; D is unresolved. V was trimmed by 0 bases and J by 0 bases, leaving 5 bases between them. This CDR3 spans 14 amino acids. CDR1 is SGHAT, CDR2 FQDESV, per germline (reference sequence). CDR3 region: CASSLASDQETQYF. DNA for the CDR3: TGTGCCAGCAGCTTAGCGTCTGACCAAGAGACCCAGTACTTC. Variable domain in full (rest from reference TRBV11-1 and TRBJ2-5): EAEVAQSPRYKITEKSQAVAFWCDPISGHATLYWYRQILGQGPELLVQFQDESVVDDSQLPKDRFSAERLKGVDSTLKIQPAELGDSAMYLCASSLASDQETQYFGPGTRLLVL.

This clone was detected a few times. V gene TRBV6-5 combines with J gene TRBJ2-7; 7 bases fit TRBD2. V lost 6 bases to trimming and J lost 4 bases; unmatched junction nucleotides: 9. Germline V lookup: CDR1 MNHEY, CDR2 SVGAGI. The CDR3 sequence is 14 residues long. The CDR3 nucleotides read TGTGCCAGCAGCGTACTTCCGGGAGGATACGAGCAGTACTTC. Encoded protein: CASSVLPGGYEQYF.

The chain links TRBV28 to TRBJ1-4; the match to TRBD1 covers 8 bases. J lost 6 bases, V lost 8 bases, and 17 bases had no gene match. There are 17 residues in the CDR3. Germline V gives CDR1 MDHEN, CDR2 SYDVKM. As DNA, the CDR3 is TGTGCCAGCGCTACAGGGGGTGCCACCCAAGCAGATGAAAAACTGTTTTTT. Amino acids: CASATGGATQADEKLFF.

V gene TRBV5-8 combines with J gene TRBJ1-3; D remains unclear. CDR3 length equals 19 residues. Trimming removed 1 base from V and 0 bases from J, with 20 bases in between. Germline CDR1 reads SGHTS; CDR2 reads YDEGEE. The CDR3 loop reads CASSLYFRNRGSSGNTIYF. The CDR3 DNA reads as TGTGCCAGCAGCTTGTACTTTAGAAACCGAGGGTCCTCTGGAAACACCATATATTTT.

The chain carries TRBV27 and TRBJ2-7; 7 positions agree with TRBD1. The CDR3 covers 13 residues. Germline CDR1 and CDR2: MNHEY and SMNVEV (reference sequence). J lost 3 bases, V lost 5 bases, and 4 bases had no gene match. As DNA, the CDR3 is TGTGCCAGCAGTCTGGGACAGTACTACGAGCAGTACTTC. As protein: CASSLGQYYEQYF.